Below are 23 T cell receptor beta chains sequenced from a single sample in a study of blood T cell repertoires in COVID-19. Measured with immunoSEQ multiplex PCR; TCRdb has only the in-frame clones, and not every one. The sample holds approximately 50,000 clones; 90% are singletons and the top ten take about 6%. The sample consisted of peripheral blood. Source of these receptors: a man aged 40-55 years with acute or convalescent COVID-19.

This sequence joins TRBV7-8 and TRBJ2-5; 13 bases match TRBD2. This CDR3 comprises 16 residues. V shed 4 bases, J shed 5 bases, and the junction held 7 bases outside the gene matches. Germline CDR1 and CDR2: SGHVS and FQNEAQ. CDR3 loop: CASSSRLAGGVETQYF. CDR3 bases: TGTGCCAGCAGCTCAAGACTAGCGGGAGGAGTGGAGACCCAGTACTTC. The entire variable domain, with the rest obtained from reference TRBV7-8 and TRBJ2-5, is as follows: GAGVSQSPRYKVAKRGQDVALRCDPISGHVSLFWYQQALGQGPEFLTYFQNEAQLDKSGLPSDRFFAERPEGSVSTLKIQRTQQEDSAVYLCASSSRLAGGVETQYFGPGTRLLVL.

CDR3 nucleotide sequence: TGTGCCAGTAGTATAGAACGCGGGCACTCCTACGAGCAGTACTTC. Protein sequence: CASSIERGHSYEQYF. The J gene is TRBJ2-7, the V gene TRBV19, with a tentative D call TRBD2 (5 bases). V dropped 0 bases and J dropped 0 bases, with 9 bases sitting between them. Germline V gene lookup returns CDR1 LNHDA and CDR2 SQIVND (reference sequence). The length of the CDR3 is 15 residues. Drawing the rest from reference TRBV19 and TRBJ2-7, the complete variable domain is DGGITQSPKYLFRKEGQNVTLSCEQNLNHDAMYWYRQDPGQGLRLIYYSQIVNDFQKGDIAEGYSVSREKKESFPLTVTSAQKNPTAFYLCASSIERGHSYEQYFGPGTRLTVT.

This chain connects TRBV11-2 to TRBJ2-7; 8 bases map to TRBD1. Trimming at V came to 0 bases and at J to 2 bases, leaving 3 bases not matched to a gene. The CDR3 sequence is 15 residues long. Germline V gene sequence: CDR1 SGHAT, CDR2 FQNNGV. As DNA, the CDR3 is TGTGCCAGCAGCTTAGAGGCACAGGGGGCCTACGAGCAGTACTTC. As protein: CASSLEAQGAYEQYF. Full variable domain (remainder filled in from reference TRBV11-2 and TRBJ2-7): EAGVAQSPRYKIIEKRQSVAFWCNPISGHATLYWYQQILGQGPKLLIQFQNNGVVDDSQLPKDRFSAERLKGVDSTLKIQPAKLEDSAVYLCASSLEAQGAYEQYFGPGTRLTVT.

This chain joins TRBV19 and TRBJ1-1; 7 nucleotides align to TRBD1. This CDR3 is built from 14 residues. J lost 4 bases, V lost 5 bases, and 7 bases had no gene match. The germline V gene encodes CDR1 LNHDA and CDR2 SQIVND (reference sequence). Here the CDR3 DNA reads TGTGCCAGTAGTGTCCGCAGGGGGTCCACTGAAGCTTTCTTT. Its protein product is CASSVRRGSTEAFF. The whole variable domain, remainder taken from reference TRBV19 and TRBJ1-1, is DGGITQSPKYLFRKEGQNVTLSCEQNLNHDAMYWYRQDPGQGLRLIYYSQIVNDFQKGDIAEGYSVSREKKESFPLTVTSAQKNPTAFYLCASSVRRGSTEAFFGQGTRLTVV.

Only one count was recorded for this clone. This rearrangement joins TRBV5-1 to TRBJ1-1, with 8 bases matching TRBD1. Trimming cost V 2 bases and J 7 bases; bases outside gene matches: 10. Germline values: CDR1 SGHRS, CDR2 YFSETQ. CDR3 length: 15 amino acids. CDR3 DNA: TGCGCCAGCAGCTTCCGGGGACAGGAGTTTGGTGAAGCTTTCTTT. It codes for CASSFRGQEFGEAFF.

CDR3: CASSTGLAESYEQYF. The CDR3 region has the DNA TGTGCCAGCAGCACGGGACTAGCGGAATCCTACGAGCAGTACTTC. The rearrangement joins TRBV5-4 to TRBJ2-7; 11 bases are shared with TRBD2. There are 15 residues in the CDR3. Germline CDR1 reads SGHNT; CDR2 reads YYREEE (reference sequence). Unmatched junction bases numbered 4, after V lost 4 bases and J lost 1 base.

This rearrangement joins TRBV28 to TRBJ2-2; TRBD2 is a possible D gene (5 bases). The CDR3 sequence is 17 residues long. Germline V gene data show CDR1 as MDHEN and CDR2 as SYDVKM. V shed 5 bases and J shed 0 bases, with 16 bases lying between them. CDR3 DNA sequence: TGTGCCAGCAGTCCTCCCCAATCGGGGACGAACACCGGGGAGCTGTTTTTT. It is translated as CASSPPQSGTNTGELFF. Based on the CDR3 plus reference TRBV28 and TRBJ2-2, the full variable domain is DVKVTQSSRYLVKRTGEKVFLECVQDMDHENMFWYRQDPGLGLRLIYFSYDVKMKEKGDIPEGYSVSREKKERFSLILESASTNQTSMYLCASSPPQSGTNTGELFFGEGSRLTVL.

J is TRBJ2-7 and V is TRBV5-1, with 7 bases aligning to TRBD1. With V trimmed by 0 bases and J by 6 bases, 3 bases remained unmatched. The CDR3 is 13 amino acids. The V gene's germline CDR1 is SGHRS and CDR2 YFSETQ. The CDR3 loop is CASSLGDSSEQYF. The CDR3 DNA reads as TGCGCCAGCAGCTTGGGGGACAGTTCCGAGCAGTACTTC.

The J gene is TRBJ2-3, the V gene TRBV6-1, with D maybe TRBD2 (5 bases). CDR1 and CDR2 from the germline V gene are MNHNS and SASEGT. V lost 2 bases to trimming and J lost 2 bases, with 23 bases between them. The CDR3 extends over 19 amino acids. Here the CDR3 DNA reads TGTGCCAGCAGTGAAAAACCGGCTAGCCTAGTCATCCCCACAGATACGCAGTATTTT. Protein: CASSEKPASLVIPTDTQYF.

In nucleotides, the CDR3 is TGTGCCAGCTCCGACCGGCGGGGCAATGAGCAGTTCTTC. This gives the protein CASSDRRGNEQFF. The J gene is TRBJ2-1, the V gene TRBV7-3, with a tentative D call TRBD2 (6 bases). V dropped 8 bases and J dropped 6 bases, with 14 bases sitting between them. The CDR3 length is 13 residues. The germline V gene encodes CDR1 SGHTA and CDR2 FQGTGA.

V gene TRBV18 combines with J gene TRBJ2-6; D is undetermined. The CDR3 is 13 residues long. Germline CDR1 is KGHSH and CDR2 is LQKENI. Deletions cut 6 bases from V and 4 bases from J, with 7 bases between. The CDR3 bases are TGTGCCAGCTCTCCCAAAGGGGCCAACGTCCTGACTTTC. Encoded protein: CASSPKGANVLTF.

The chain joins TRBV5-1 to TRBJ2-7; 8 bases match TRBD1. The CDR3 is 15 amino acids. Germline V gene data show CDR1 as SGHRS and CDR2 as YFSETQ. V shed 4 bases, J shed 7 bases, and the junction held 13 bases outside the gene matches. CDR3 sequence (DNA): TGCGCCAGCAGCCAGAATGGACAGGGTGGTCGAGAGCAGTACTTC. Amino acid sequence: CASSQNGQGGREQYF.

This rearrangement joins TRBV27 to TRBJ2-5, with 11 bases that match TRBD1. The trim removed 5 bases at V and 5 bases at J, leaving 10 bases unmatched. There are 16 residues in the CDR3. The germline V gene has CDR1 MNHEY and CDR2 SMNVEV (reference sequence). This chain's CDR3 is CASSPRTGGAWETQYF. The DNA for the CDR3 is TGTGCCAGCAGTCCACGGACAGGGGGCGCGTGGGAGACCCAGTACTTC.

The CDR3 is CASSVEARTPQPEQYF. For the CDR3, the DNA is TGTGCCAGCAGCGTAGAAGCAAGGACTCCCCAGCCCGAGCAGTACTTC. V gene TRBV9 combines with J gene TRBJ2-7, with a weak D call TRBD2 (5 bases). CDR1 and CDR2 from the germline V gene are SGDLS and YYNGEE. The V and J ends lost 0 bases and 6 bases respectively, with 19 bases between them. This CDR3 region has 16 residues.

The gene calls are TRBV3-1 (or the pseudogene TRBV3-2) and TRBJ2-1, with 11 bases fitting TRBD2. Per the germline V gene, CDR1 is LGHDT and CDR2 is YNNKEL (reference sequence). The CDR3 is 16 residues long. V shed 2 bases and J 9 bases; nucleotides not matched to a gene: 9. The CDR3 reads CASSQLPSGRYGEQFF. The CDR3 DNA reads as TGTGCCAGCAGCCAACTTCCTAGCGGGAGGTATGGTGAGCAGTTCTTC.

This chain uses TRBV13 with TRBJ1-5; D is uncertain. With 3 bases removed from V and 4 bases from J, the gap between germline ends came to 7 bases. Germline CDR1 PRHDT, CDR2 FYEKMQ (reference sequence). The CDR3 spans 13 residues. The DNA for the CDR3 is TGTGCCAGCAGCTTGAGAGGGAATCAGCCCCAGCATTTT. Its translation is CASSLRGNQPQHF.

V gene TRBV11-2 combines with J gene TRBJ2-1; D may be TRBD1 (5 bases). V dropped 5 bases and J dropped 9 bases, with 8 bases sitting between them. CDR3 length: 11 residues. The germline V gene has CDR1 SGHAT and CDR2 FQNNGV. The CDR3 here is CASSLDSEQFF. The CDR3 DNA reads as TGTGCCAGCAGCCTCGACAGTGAGCAGTTCTTC.

A single count supports this clone. The V and J genes are TRBV10-1 and TRBJ2-1; 14 nucleotides line up with TRBD2. V lost 3 bases, J lost 9 bases, and 10 bases stayed unmatched. Germline loops: CDR1 WNHNN, CDR2 SYGVQD (reference sequence). The length of the CDR3 is 17 residues. CDR3: CASSDLGLAGEGAEQFF. Written as DNA, the CDR3 is TGCGCCAGCAGTGATTTGGGACTAGCGGGAGAAGGGGCTGAGCAGTTCTTC.

J is TRBJ1-1 and V is TRBV6-5; D gene unclear. V gave up 4 bases and J gave up 1 base, with 10 bases separating them. The germline V gene has CDR1 MNHEY and CDR2 SVGAGI. This CDR3 spans 14 amino acids. CDR3 protein: CASSFSFPNTEAFF. The CDR3 region has the DNA TGTGCCAGCAGTTTCAGTTTTCCGAACACTGAAGCTTTCTTT.

The chain couples TRBV7-2 to TRBJ1-1, with a tentative D call TRBD1 (5 bases). Germline assignment: CDR1 SGHTA and CDR2 FQGNSA. V was cut by 5 bases and J by 0 bases, with 10 bases left in between. The CDR3 is made up of 14 amino acids. The CDR3 loop is CASSQTALNTEAFF. The CDR3 DNA reads as TGTGCCAGCAGCCAGACAGCTTTGAACACTGAAGCTTTCTTT.

V is TRBV19 and J is TRBJ1-5, with D unresolved. The CDR3 spans 14 residues. V shed 7 bases and J shed 7 bases, with 17 bases lying between them. Germline V CDR1 and CDR2: LNHDA, SQIVND (reference sequence). CDR3 sequence reads: CASTNTGSEQPQHF. The CDR3 nucleotides are TGTGCCAGTACTAATACGGGTTCCGAGCAGCCCCAGCATTTT.

The J gene is TRBJ1-2, the V gene TRBV27, with a weak D call TRBD1 (6 bases). Germline CDR1 is MNHEY and CDR2 is SMNVEV (reference sequence). The CDR3 extends over 14 amino acids. Trimming stripped 2 bases from V and 4 bases from J, with 11 bases between. CDR3 residues: CASSLAGVGYGYTF. The CDR3 DNA reads as TGTGCCAGCAGTTTAGCAGGGGTGGGCTATGGCTACACCTTC.

This rearrangement joins TRBV24-1 to TRBJ2-1; TRBD1 aligns across 7 bases. The CDR3 loop spans 15 amino acids. The germline V gene encodes CDR1 KGHDR and CDR2 SFDVKD. The ends lost 0 bases at V and 8 bases at J; junction bases unmatched: 6. In DNA, the CDR3 is TGTGCCACCAGTGATTTGGTCGACAGGGCCGATGAGCAGTTCTTC. It specifies CATSDLVDRADEQFF.